This TCR beta chain was sequenced for a study of shared clonotypes between healthy human individuals. For the study at large: Donors were a couple of women and a few men aged 18 to 49.

CDR1 LNHDA and CDR2 SQIVND come from the germline V gene (reference sequence). V dropped 6 bases and J dropped 0 bases, with 15 bases sitting between them. The CDR3 consists of 15 residues. General study findings and limits: Since donors were few, the genetic and exposure-history diversity represented was limited.

The repertoire was sequenced with immunoSEQ multiplex PCR; TCRdb's copy has only in-frame clones and lacks some. The table lists 550,000 to 800,000 clones, 90% of them singletons. CD8 memory comprised CD45RO+ plus CCR7-negative CD45RA+ TemRA cells. Worth noting for this clone: Its antigen remains unidentified.

Sequencing input: memory CD8+ T cells from PBMCs. Subset reported: CD45RO+ cells pooled with CCR7-negative TemRA cells. The chain combines TRBV19 with TRBJ2-7; maybe TRBD2 (5 bases). This receptor was identified in a man between 18 and 35 years old in good health. Some clones in this sample may be carry-over from other donors' samples. DNA for the CDR3: TGTGCCAGTAGGCCTCGAGCGGCACCCTCCTACGAGCAGTACTTC. It codes for CASRPRAAPSYEQYF.